The source of this T cell receptor (beta chain) is a study of blood T cell repertoires in COVID-19. This table comes from immunoSEQ multiplex PCR, and its TCRdb copy is limited to in-frame clones, with some not included. The repertoire holds roughly 79,000 clones, approximately 84% seen once, with approximately 5.8% in the top ten. The CDR3 loop spans 12 amino acids. Per the germline V gene, CDR1 is MNHEY and CDR2 is SVGAGI. The ends were cut back, 6 bases at V and 4 bases at J, with 6 bases in the middle. The chain links TRBV6-5 to TRBJ2-2; D gene unclear. Sequencing input: peripheral blood. This sequence was found in a man aged 55 to 70 with active or convalescent COVID-19. The CDR3 protein is CASSFPTGELFF. CDR3 coding DNA: TGTGCCAGCAGCTTTCCCACCGGGGAGCTGTTTTTT.